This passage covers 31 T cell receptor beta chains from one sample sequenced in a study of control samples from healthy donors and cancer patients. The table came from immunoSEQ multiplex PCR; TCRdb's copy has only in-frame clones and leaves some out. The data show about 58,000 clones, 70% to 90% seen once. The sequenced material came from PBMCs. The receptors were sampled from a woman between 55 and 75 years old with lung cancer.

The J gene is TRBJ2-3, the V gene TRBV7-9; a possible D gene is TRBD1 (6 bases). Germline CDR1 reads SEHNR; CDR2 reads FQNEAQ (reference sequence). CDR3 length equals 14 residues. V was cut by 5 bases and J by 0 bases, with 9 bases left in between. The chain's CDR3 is CASSTGYSTDTQYF. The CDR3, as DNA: TGTGCCAGCAGCACAGGGTACAGCACAGATACGCAGTATTTT.

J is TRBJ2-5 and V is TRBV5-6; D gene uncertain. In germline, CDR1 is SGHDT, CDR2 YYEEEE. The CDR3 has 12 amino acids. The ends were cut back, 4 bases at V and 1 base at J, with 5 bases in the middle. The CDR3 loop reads CASSAGQETQYF. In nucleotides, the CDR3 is TGTGCCAGCAGCGCAGGCCAAGAGACCCAGTACTTC.

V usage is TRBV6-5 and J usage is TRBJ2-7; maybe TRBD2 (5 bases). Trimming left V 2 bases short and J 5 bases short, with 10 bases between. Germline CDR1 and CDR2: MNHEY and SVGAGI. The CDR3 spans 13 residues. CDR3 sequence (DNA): TGTGCCAGCAGTTACCCAGCTAGCCACGAGCAGTACTTC. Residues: CASSYPASHEQYF.

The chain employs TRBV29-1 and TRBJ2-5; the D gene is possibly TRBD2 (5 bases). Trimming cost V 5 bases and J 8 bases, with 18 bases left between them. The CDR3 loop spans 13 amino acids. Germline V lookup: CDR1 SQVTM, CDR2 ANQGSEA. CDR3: CSVTSDPRGTQYF. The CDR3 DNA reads TGCAGCGTTACATCGGACCCCCGGGGTACCCAGTACTTC.

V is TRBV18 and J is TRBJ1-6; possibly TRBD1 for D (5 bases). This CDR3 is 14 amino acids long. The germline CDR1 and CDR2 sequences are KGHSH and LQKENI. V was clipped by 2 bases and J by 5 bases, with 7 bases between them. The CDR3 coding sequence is TGTGCCAGCTCACCAGCAGGGAATAATTCACCCCTCCACTTT. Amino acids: CASSPAGNNSPLHF.

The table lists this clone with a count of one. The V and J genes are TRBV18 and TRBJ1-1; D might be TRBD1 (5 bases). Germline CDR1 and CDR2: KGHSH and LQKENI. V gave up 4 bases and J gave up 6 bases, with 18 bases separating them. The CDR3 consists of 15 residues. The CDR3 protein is CASSRLGGWASEAFF. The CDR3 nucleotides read TGTGCCAGCTCACGTTTGGGGGGATGGGCGTCTGAAGCTTTCTTT.

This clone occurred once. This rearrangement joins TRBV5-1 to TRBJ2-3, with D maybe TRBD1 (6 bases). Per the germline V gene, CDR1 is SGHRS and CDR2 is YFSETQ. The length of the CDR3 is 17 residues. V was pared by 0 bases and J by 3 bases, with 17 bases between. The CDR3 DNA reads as TGCGCCAGCAGCTTGGTCGGACAGACTCCCACAACAGATACGCAGTATTTT. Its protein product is CASSLVGQTPTTDTQYF.

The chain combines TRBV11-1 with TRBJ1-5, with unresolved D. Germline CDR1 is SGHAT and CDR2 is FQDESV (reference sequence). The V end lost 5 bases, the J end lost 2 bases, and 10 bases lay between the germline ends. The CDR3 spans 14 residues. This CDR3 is CASSPGPRNQPQHF. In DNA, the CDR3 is TGTGCCAGCAGCCCCGGACCACGCAATCAGCCCCAGCATTTT.

The CDR3: CASSPGGREQYF. CDR3 nucleotides: TGTGCCAGCAGCCCGGGGGGTCGCGAGCAGTACTTC. The chain links TRBV27 to TRBJ2-7; TRBD2 matches 7 bases. The CDR3 contains 12 residues. V gave up 6 bases and J gave up 6 bases; unmatched junction bases: 5. Germline CDR1 and CDR2: MNHEY and SMNVEV (reference sequence).

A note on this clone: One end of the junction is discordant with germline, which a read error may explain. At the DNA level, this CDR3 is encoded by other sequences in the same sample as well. The CDR3 nucleotides are TGCGCCAGCAGAAGGGACAGAAATAGCAATCAGCCCCAGCATTTT. Protein: CASRRDRNSNQPQHF. The chain uses TRBV6-5 and TRBJ1-5; TRBD1 aligns across 7 bases. This CDR3 region has 15 residues. Germline CDR1 reads MNHEY; CDR2 reads SVGAGI.

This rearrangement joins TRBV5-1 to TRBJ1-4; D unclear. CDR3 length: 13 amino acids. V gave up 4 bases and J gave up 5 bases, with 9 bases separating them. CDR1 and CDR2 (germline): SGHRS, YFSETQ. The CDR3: CASSRRENEKLFF. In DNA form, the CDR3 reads TGCGCCAGCAGCCGAAGGGAAAATGAAAAACTGTTTTTT.

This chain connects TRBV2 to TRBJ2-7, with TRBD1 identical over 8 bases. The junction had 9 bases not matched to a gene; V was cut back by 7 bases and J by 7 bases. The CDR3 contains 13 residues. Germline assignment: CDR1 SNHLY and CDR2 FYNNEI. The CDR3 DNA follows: TGTGCCAGCATAACGGACAGGGCGGGGGAGCAGTACTTC. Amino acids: CASITDRAGEQYF.

CDR3 protein: CASSQDPGLAGEQYF. In DNA, the CDR3 is TGTGCCAGCAGCCAAGATCCCGGACTAGCAGGCGAGCAGTACTTC. The chain links TRBV4-2 to TRBJ2-7; 8 bases map to TRBD2. Germline assignment: CDR1 LGHNA and CDR2 YNFKEQ. V was pared by 0 bases and J by 6 bases, with 7 bases of the junction left unmatched. The CDR3 has 15 amino acids.

The CDR3, as DNA: TGTGCCAGCAGCTTACAGGGGGCCACCTACGAGCAGTACTTC. Its translation: CASSLQGATYEQYF. The chain couples TRBV5-4 to TRBJ2-7, with TRBD1 matching over 9 bases. The germline V gene has CDR1 SGHNT and CDR2 YYREEE (reference sequence). J was trimmed by 2 bases and V by 2 bases; bases with no gene match: 2. CDR3 length: 14 amino acids.

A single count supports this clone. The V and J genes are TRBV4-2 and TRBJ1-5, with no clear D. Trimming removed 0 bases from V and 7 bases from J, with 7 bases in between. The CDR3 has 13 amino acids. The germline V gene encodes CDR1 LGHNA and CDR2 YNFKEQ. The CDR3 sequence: CASSQDTGQPQHF. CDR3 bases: TGTGCCAGCAGCCAAGATACGGGACAGCCCCAGCATTTT.

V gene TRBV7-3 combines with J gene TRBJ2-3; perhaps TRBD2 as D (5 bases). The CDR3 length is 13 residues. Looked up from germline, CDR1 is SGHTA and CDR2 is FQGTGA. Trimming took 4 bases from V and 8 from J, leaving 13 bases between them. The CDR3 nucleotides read TGTGCCAGCAGCTCAGATCCGGCGGGTACGCAGTATTTT. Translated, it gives CASSSDPAGTQYF.

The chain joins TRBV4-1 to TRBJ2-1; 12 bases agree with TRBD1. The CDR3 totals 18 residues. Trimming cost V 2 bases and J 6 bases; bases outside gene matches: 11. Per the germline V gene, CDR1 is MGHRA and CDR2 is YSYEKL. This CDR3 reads CASSQTAGQGALSNEQFF. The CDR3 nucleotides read TGCGCCAGCAGCCAAACCGCGGGACAGGGGGCGTTAAGCAATGAGCAGTTCTTC.

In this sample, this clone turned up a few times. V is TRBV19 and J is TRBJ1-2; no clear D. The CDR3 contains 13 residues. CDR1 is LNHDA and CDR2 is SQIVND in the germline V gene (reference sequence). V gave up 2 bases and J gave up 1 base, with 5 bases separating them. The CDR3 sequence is CASSIKINYGYTF. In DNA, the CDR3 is TGTGCCAGTAGTATAAAGATTAACTATGGCTACACCTTC.

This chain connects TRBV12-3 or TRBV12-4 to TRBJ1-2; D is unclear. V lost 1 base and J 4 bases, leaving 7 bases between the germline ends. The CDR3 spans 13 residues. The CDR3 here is CASSLVGFYGYTF. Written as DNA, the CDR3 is TGTGCCAGCAGTTTAGTGGGGTTCTATGGCTACACCTTC.

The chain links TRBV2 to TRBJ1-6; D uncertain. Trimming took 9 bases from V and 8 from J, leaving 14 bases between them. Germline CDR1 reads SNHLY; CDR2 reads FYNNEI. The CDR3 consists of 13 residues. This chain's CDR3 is CARGSGSDSPLHF. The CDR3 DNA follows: TGTGCCAGGGGTTCGGGGAGCGATTCACCCCTCCACTTT. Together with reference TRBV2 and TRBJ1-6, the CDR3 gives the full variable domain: EPEVTQTPSHQVTQMGQEVILRCVPISNHLYFYWYRQILGQKVEFLVSFYNNEISEKSEIFDDQFSVERPDGSNFTLKIRSTKLEDSAMYFCARGSGSDSPLHFGNGTRLTVT.

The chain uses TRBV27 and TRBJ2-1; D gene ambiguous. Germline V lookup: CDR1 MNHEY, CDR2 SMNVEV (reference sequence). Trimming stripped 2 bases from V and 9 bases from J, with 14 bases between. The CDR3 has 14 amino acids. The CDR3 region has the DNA TGTGCCAGCAGTTTACCGTTGGTGGGCAGTGAGCAGTTCTTC. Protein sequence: CASSLPLVGSEQFF.

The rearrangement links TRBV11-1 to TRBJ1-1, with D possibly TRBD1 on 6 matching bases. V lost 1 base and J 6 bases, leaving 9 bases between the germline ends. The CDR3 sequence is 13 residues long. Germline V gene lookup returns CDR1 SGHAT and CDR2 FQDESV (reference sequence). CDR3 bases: TGTGCCAGCAGCTTAGAACAGGGCCCTGAAGCTTTCTTT. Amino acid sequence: CASSLEQGPEAFF.

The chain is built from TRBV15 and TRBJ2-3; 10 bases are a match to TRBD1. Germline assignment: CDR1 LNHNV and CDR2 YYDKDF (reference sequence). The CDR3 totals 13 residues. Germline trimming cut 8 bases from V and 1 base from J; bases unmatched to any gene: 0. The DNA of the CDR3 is TGTGCCACCGGGACAGGGGGCACAGATACGCAGTATTTT. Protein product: CATGTGGTDTQYF.

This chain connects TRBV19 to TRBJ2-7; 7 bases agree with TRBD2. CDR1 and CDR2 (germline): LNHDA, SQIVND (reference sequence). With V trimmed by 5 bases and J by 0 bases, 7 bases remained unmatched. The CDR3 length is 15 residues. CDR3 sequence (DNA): TGTGCCAGTAGTTTTACTAGCGAAAGCTCCTACGAGCAGTACTTC. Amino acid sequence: CASSFTSESSYEQYF.

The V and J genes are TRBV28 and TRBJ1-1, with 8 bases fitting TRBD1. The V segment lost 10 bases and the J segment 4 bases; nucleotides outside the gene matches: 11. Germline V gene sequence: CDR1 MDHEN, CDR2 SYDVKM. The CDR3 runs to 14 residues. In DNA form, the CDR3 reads TGTGCCACCCAGGGCCTACAGGGGGGCACTGAAGCTTTCTTT. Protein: CATQGLQGGTEAFF.

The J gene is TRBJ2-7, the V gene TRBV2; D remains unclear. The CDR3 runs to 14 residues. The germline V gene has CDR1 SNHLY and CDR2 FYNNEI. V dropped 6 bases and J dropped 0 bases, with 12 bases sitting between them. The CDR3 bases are TGTGCCAGCAGATTACTACAACACTCCTACGAGCAGTACTTC. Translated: CASRLLQHSYEQYF. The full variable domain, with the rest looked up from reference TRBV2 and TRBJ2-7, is EPEVTQTPSHQVTQMGQEVILRCVPISNHLYFYWYRQILGQKVEFLVSFYNNEISEKSEIFDDQFSVERPDGSNFTLKIRSTKLEDSAMYFCASRLLQHSYEQYFGPGTRLTVT.

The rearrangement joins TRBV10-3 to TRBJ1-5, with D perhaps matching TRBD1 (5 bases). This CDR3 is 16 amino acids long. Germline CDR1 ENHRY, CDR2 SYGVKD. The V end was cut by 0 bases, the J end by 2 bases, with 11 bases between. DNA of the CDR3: TGTGCCATCAGTGAGTCGGCCCCCAGGGGCAATCAGCCCCAGCATTTT. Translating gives CAISESAPRGNQPQHF.

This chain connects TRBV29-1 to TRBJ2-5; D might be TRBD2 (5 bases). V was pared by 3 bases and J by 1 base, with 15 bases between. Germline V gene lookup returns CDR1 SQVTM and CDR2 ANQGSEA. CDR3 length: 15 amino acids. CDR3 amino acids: CSVEGAKGLQETQYF. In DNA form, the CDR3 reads TGCAGCGTTGAGGGAGCGAAGGGCCTCCAAGAGACCCAGTACTTC.

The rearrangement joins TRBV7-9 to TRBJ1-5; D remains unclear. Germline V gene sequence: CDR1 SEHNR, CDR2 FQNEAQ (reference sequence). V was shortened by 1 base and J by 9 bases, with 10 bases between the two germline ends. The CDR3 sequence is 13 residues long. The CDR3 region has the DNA TGTGCCAGCAGCTTAGACGCCCGGGTGCCCCAGCATTTT. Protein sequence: CASSLDARVPQHF.

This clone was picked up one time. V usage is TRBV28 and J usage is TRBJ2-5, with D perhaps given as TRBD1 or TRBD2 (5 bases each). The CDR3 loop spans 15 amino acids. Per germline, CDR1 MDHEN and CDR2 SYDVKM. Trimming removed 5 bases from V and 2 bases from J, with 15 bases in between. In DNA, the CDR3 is TGTGCCAGCAGTCTCTTCGGGGCAGCACAAGAGACCCAGTACTTC. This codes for CASSLFGAAQETQYF.

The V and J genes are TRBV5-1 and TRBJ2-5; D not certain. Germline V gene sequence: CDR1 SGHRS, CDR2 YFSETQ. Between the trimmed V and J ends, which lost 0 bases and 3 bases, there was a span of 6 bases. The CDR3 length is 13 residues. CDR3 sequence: CASSLVGKETQYF. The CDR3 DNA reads TGCGCCAGCAGCTTGGTGGGGAAAGAGACCCAGTACTTC.